Below, 30 T cell receptor beta chains from the same sample are listed, as sequenced in a study of T cell responses to AZD1222 COVID-19 vaccine. The data were produced by immunoSEQ multiplex PCR, yet TCRdb's version contains in-frame clones alone and is incomplete. In the table there are 95,000 to 110,000 clones, 80% to 90% of which are singletons. This specimen consisted of peripheral blood, obtained on day 0 of AZD1222 vaccination. The origin of the receptors is an adult in good health.

This chain uses TRBV18 with TRBJ1-5; no firm D call. V lost 2 bases and J lost 5, with 7 bases in between. The CDR3 length is 13 residues. CDR1 is KGHSH, CDR2 LQKENI, per germline. Here the CDR3 reads CASSPGSDQPQHF. CDR3 nucleotide sequence: TGTGCCAGCTCACCAGGGTCGGATCAGCCCCAGCATTTT.

This rearrangement joins TRBV27 to TRBJ2-7; no definite D call. V was clipped by 5 bases and J by 3 bases, with 17 bases between them. Germline lookup yields CDR1 MNHEY and CDR2 SMNVEV (reference sequence). The CDR3 has 15 residues. The CDR3 bases are TGTGCCAGCAGTCCAAAACCTGACTCGTACTACGAGCAGTACTTC. Amino acid sequence: CASSPKPDSYYEQYF.

This clone appeared a single time. The V call is TRBV3-1 (or the pseudogene TRBV3-2), the J call TRBJ1-2; D is possibly TRBD1 (6 bases). From germline, CDR1 is LGHDT and CDR2 YNNKEL (reference sequence). Trimming took 1 base from V and 3 from J, leaving 12 bases between them. CDR3 size: 15 residues. For the CDR3, the DNA is TGTGCCAGCAGCCAAGTAGTGACAGGAGACTATGGCTACACCTTC. Translating gives CASSQVVTGDYGYTF.

The chain is built from TRBV5-4 and TRBJ1-1; D is undetermined. Trimming took 4 bases from V and 0 from J, leaving 10 bases between them. Germline loops: CDR1 SGHNT, CDR2 YYREEE (reference sequence). The CDR3 spans 14 residues. The CDR3 DNA sequence: TGTGCCAGCAGCAGCAGAGACCTGAACACTGAAGCTTTCTTT. Residues: CASSSRDLNTEAFF.

V and J are TRBV3-1 (or the pseudogene TRBV3-2) and TRBJ1-1, with D perhaps TRBD1 (6 bases). CDR1 and CDR2 from the germline V gene are LGHDT and YNNKEL (reference sequence). The ends were cut back, 4 bases at V and 4 bases at J, with 22 bases in the middle. The CDR3 consists of 17 residues. The CDR3 DNA sequence: TGTGCCAGCAGCCCAGATTGGGGGGGCGAATGGAGCACTGAAGCTTTCTTT. This translates into CASSPDWGGEWSTEAFF.

This clone occurred once. This chain connects TRBV4-3 to TRBJ2-3; D unclear. The germline V and J ends were trimmed by 0 bases and 0 bases, with 10 bases remaining between them. This CDR3 has 16 residues. Germline CDR1 reads LGHNA; CDR2 reads YSLEER. CDR3 in amino acids: CASSQDSASSTDTQYF. The CDR3 nucleotides read TGCGCCAGCAGCCAAGACTCCGCGAGTAGCACAGATACGCAGTATTTT.

The rearrangement uses TRBV10-3 and TRBJ1-3, with 8 nucleotides matching TRBD1. CDR3 size: 18 residues. Germline V CDR1 and CDR2: ENHRY, SYGVKD. V was clipped by 4 bases and J by 3 bases; unmatched bases: 14. The CDR3 bases are TGTGCCATCAGTGCGGCCGACGGGACAGGTCCAAGTGGAAACACCATATATTTT. Residues: CAISAADGTGPSGNTIYF.

The chain employs TRBV29-1 and TRBJ1-4; 7 bases agree with TRBD1. The CDR3 spans 14 residues. CDR1 SQVTM and CDR2 ANQGSEA come from the germline V gene. After removal of 7 bases from V and 8 bases from J, the junction contained 13 bases not matched to a gene. CDR3 protein: CSAGRGQDREKLFF. CDR3 bases: TGCAGCGCGGGAAGAGGACAGGACCGGGAAAAACTGTTTTTT.

The chain couples TRBV18 to TRBJ2-7; 8 bases are shared with TRBD1. This CDR3 contains 14 residues. V trimming: 3 bases; J trimming: 2 bases; junction bases outside the gene matches: 3. The germline gives CDR1 KGHSH, CDR2 LQKENI. The CDR3 loop reads CASSPDRVTYEQYF. The CDR3 DNA follows: TGTGCCAGCTCACCGGACAGGGTTACCTACGAGCAGTACTTC.

Comments on this clone: One end of the junction varies from germline; a read error may be responsible. The CDR3 coding sequence is TGTGCCAGCAGCCAATCCTCGGGGCGTTCTCGGCCTGACCCGCGCAATTTT. Its protein is CASSQSSGRSRPDPRNF. The V gene is TRBV4-2, the J gene TRBJ1-5; tentatively, D is TRBD1 (5 bases). CDR1 is LGHNA, CDR2 YNFKEQ, per germline. The CDR3 is 17 residues long.

This clone was seen only once. The CDR3: CATSETRGLFF. Written as DNA, the CDR3 is TGTGCCACCAGTGAGACTCGTGGGCTGTTTTTT. The rearrangement joins TRBV24-1 to TRBJ2-2; D unresolved. The CDR3 runs to 11 residues. Between the trimmed V and J ends, which lost 4 bases and 13 bases, there was a span of 9 bases. The germline CDR1 and CDR2 sequences are KGHDR and SFDVKD.

This clone is a singleton in its sample. The chain links TRBV9 to TRBJ2-7; D may match TRBD1 or TRBD2 (5 bases each). The germline V gene has CDR1 SGDLS and CDR2 YYNGEE. This CDR3 is 13 amino acids long. V dropped 2 bases and J dropped 5 bases, with 11 bases sitting between them. CDR3 sequence: CASSVGAKNEQYF. DNA for the CDR3: TGTGCCAGCAGCGTCGGGGCTAAAAACGAGCAGTACTTC.

This rearrangement joins TRBV6-2 or TRBV6-3 to TRBJ1-5; 8 positions match TRBD1. The CDR3 totals 14 residues. V lost 6 bases to trimming and J lost 5 bases; unmatched junction nucleotides: 6. The germline gives CDR1 MNHEY, CDR2 SVGEGT. DNA of the CDR3: TGTGCCAGCAGCCCCGACAGGGGCTATCAGCCCCAGCATTTT. It codes for CASSPDRGYQPQHF.

The chain couples TRBV6-1 to TRBJ1-6, with TRBD1 identical over 7 bases. The CDR3 runs 16 residues. V trimming: 0 bases; J trimming: 7 bases; junction bases outside the gene matches: 6. Per germline, CDR1 MNHNS and CDR2 SASEGT. CDR3 nucleotide sequence: TGTGCCAGCAGTGAAGCGGCAGACAGGGTCAATTCACCCCTCCACTTT. Translated: CASSEAADRVNSPLHF.

The chain recombines TRBV5-4 with TRBJ1-1; D is unclear. V gave up 5 bases and J gave up 2 bases, with 7 bases separating them. The CDR3 is made up of 12 amino acids. Germline V gives CDR1 SGHNT, CDR2 YYREEE (reference sequence). CDR3 sequence (DNA): TGTGCCAGCAGGGGCAGCAACACTGAAGCTTTCTTT. This codes for CASRGSNTEAFF.

This clone was observed a handful of times. CDR3 residues: CASSQPQAYSPLHF. The CDR3 coding sequence is TGTGCCAGCAGCCAACCGCAGGCCTATTCACCCCTCCACTTT. This sequence joins TRBV3-1 (or the pseudogene TRBV3-2) and TRBJ1-6; D not resolved. CDR3 length: 14 amino acids. Germline V gene lookup returns CDR1 LGHDT and CDR2 YNNKEL (reference sequence). V lost 2 bases to trimming and J lost 8 bases, with 10 bases between them.

The CDR3 nucleotides read TGTGCCAGCAGCCCGCCTCAGACTAGCGGGAGTCAGACCCAGTACTTC. Its translation is CASSPPQTSGSQTQYF. The J gene is TRBJ2-5, the V gene TRBV7-6; 12 positions agree with TRBD2. The CDR3 extends over 16 amino acids. V shed 5 bases, J shed 6 bases, and the junction held 10 bases outside the gene matches. The germline CDR1 and CDR2 sequences are SGHVS and FNYEAQ.

The V gene is TRBV7-9, the J gene TRBJ1-3; D remains ambiguous. The CDR3 sequence is 15 residues long. The germline CDR1 and CDR2 sequences are SEHNR and FQNEAQ (reference sequence). V lost 1 base and J lost 4, with 11 bases in between. CDR3 nucleotide sequence: TGTGCCAGCAGCTTAGGGCAGGCCCCAGGAAACACCATATATTTT. This gives the protein CASSLGQAPGNTIYF. Drawing the rest from reference TRBV7-9 and TRBJ1-3, the complete variable domain is DTGVSQNPRHKITKRGQNVTFRCDPISEHNRLYWYRQTLGQGPEFLTYFQNEAQLEKSRLLSDRFSAERPKGSFSTLEIQRTEQGDSAMYLCASSLGQAPGNTIYFGEGSWLTVV.

For the CDR3, the DNA is TGTGCCAGCAGCCAAGGGTCCCTGGGCACAGATACGCAGTATTTT. Translating gives CASSQGSLGTDTQYF. J is TRBJ2-3 and V is TRBV3-1 (or the pseudogene TRBV3-2); D is unclear. Germline V lookup: CDR1 LGHDT, CDR2 YNNKEL (reference sequence). There are 15 residues in the CDR3. V gave up 1 base and J gave up 1 base, with 9 bases separating them.

V gene TRBV28 combines with J gene TRBJ2-7; D perhaps matches TRBD1 (6 bases). The V gene lost 2 bases and the J gene lost 4 bases, with 12 bases spanning the gap. The CDR3 runs 14 residues. Germline V CDR1 and CDR2: MDHEN, SYDVKM. CDR3 sequence: CASSLQGFGYEQYF. Here the CDR3 DNA reads TGTGCCAGCAGTTTACAGGGGTTCGGGTACGAGCAGTACTTC. The full variable domain, its missing parts supplied by reference TRBV28 and TRBJ2-7, is DVKVTQSSRYLVKRTGEKVFLECVQDMDHENMFWYRQDPGLGLRLIYFSYDVKMKEKGDIPEGYSVSREKKERFSLILESASTNQTSMYLCASSLQGFGYEQYFGPGTRLTVT.

V gene TRBV4-3 combines with J gene TRBJ1-5, with D possibly matching TRBD1 (5 bases). V lost 2 bases, J lost 2 bases, and 13 bases lay in between. Per the germline V gene, CDR1 is LGHNA and CDR2 is YSLEER. CDR3 length: 16 residues. CDR3 protein: CASSQFPGGGNQPQHF. The CDR3 DNA follows: TGCGCCAGCAGCCAATTCCCTGGGGGTGGCAATCAGCCCCAGCATTTT.

This clone has more than one count but fewer than ten. This chain joins TRBV7-8 and TRBJ1-3, with D maybe TRBD1 (6 bases). V was pared by 6 bases and J by 4 bases, with 13 bases between. The V gene's germline CDR1 is SGHVS and CDR2 FQNEAQ. This CDR3 is built from 14 residues. CDR3 sequence reads: CASRPRGSGNTIYF. In DNA form, the CDR3 reads TGTGCCAGCAGGCCCAGGGGTAGCGGAAACACCATATATTTT.

The chain joins TRBV12-3 or TRBV12-4 to TRBJ2-1; the D call may be TRBD1 or TRBD2 (5 bases each). The CDR3 runs 13 residues. Trimming removed 6 bases at V and 15 bases at J, with 21 bases between. CDR3 region: CASRRLGTLQPFF. As DNA, the CDR3 is TGTGCCAGCAGACGATTAGGGACCCTCCAACCGTTCTTC.

The V and J genes are TRBV28 and TRBJ2-7; 8 bases align to TRBD2. This CDR3 has 15 amino acids. Germline V lookup: CDR1 MDHEN, CDR2 SYDVKM. The V gene end was trimmed by 4 bases and the J gene end by 3 bases; junction bases not matched to a gene: 8. The CDR3 nucleotides read TGTGCCAGCAGTTACATACTAGCGGCCCTCTACGAGCAGTACTTC. This translates into CASSYILAALYEQYF.

This rearrangement joins TRBV28 to TRBJ2-5, with D possibly being TRBD2 (7 bases). The CDR3 covers 15 residues. V lost 2 bases to trimming and J lost 3 bases, with 13 bases between them. In germline, CDR1 is MDHEN, CDR2 SYDVKM. Here the CDR3 reads CASSLKGEGEETQYF. The CDR3 DNA reads as TGTGCCAGCAGTTTAAAGGGGGAGGGGGAAGAGACCCAGTACTTC.

This chain uses TRBV5-1 with TRBJ2-2; tentative D call: TRBD1 (6 bases). The V gene lost 7 bases and the J gene lost 2 bases, with 18 bases spanning the gap. The CDR3 is 16 residues long. Germline values: CDR1 SGHRS, CDR2 YFSETQ. In DNA form, the CDR3 reads TGCGCCAGCTTTATATCGACAGGAGATAACACCGGGGAGCTGTTTTTT. Translating it yields CASFISTGDNTGELFF.

This clone was seen more than once but under ten times. The chain couples TRBV7-8 to TRBJ2-5, with TRBD2 as a possible D gene (5 bases). The CDR3 totals 14 residues. Germline CDR1 is SGHVS and CDR2 is FQNEAQ. V lost 5 bases, J lost 1 base, and 11 bases lay in between. CDR3 residues: CASSPTTSQETQYF. The CDR3 DNA sequence: TGTGCCAGCAGCCCGACTACCAGCCAAGAGACCCAGTACTTC.

The chain joins TRBV7-8 to TRBJ2-5, with unresolved D. From germline, CDR1 is SGHVS and CDR2 FQNEAQ. V was clipped by 5 bases and J by 7 bases, with 11 bases between them. The CDR3 spans 12 residues. The CDR3 reads CASSPDWRTQYF. CDR3 nucleotide sequence: TGTGCCAGCAGCCCCGATTGGAGGACCCAGTACTTC.

This clone was seen once. The rearrangement links TRBV7-2 to TRBJ2-5; D is ambiguous. Looked up from germline, CDR1 is SGHTA and CDR2 is FQGNSA. V was trimmed by 2 bases and J by 4 bases, leaving 5 bases between them. This CDR3 has 12 residues. The CDR3 sequence is CASSLFSETQYF. As DNA, the CDR3 is TGTGCCAGCAGCTTATTCTCAGAGACCCAGTACTTC.

The rearrangement joins TRBV28 to TRBJ2-7; 7 nucleotides align to TRBD2. This CDR3 spans 13 amino acids. CDR1 is MDHEN and CDR2 is SYDVKM in the germline V gene. The junction had 8 bases not matched to a gene; V was cut back by 8 bases and J by 4 bases. This CDR3 reads CASGRGDLYEQYF. CDR3 DNA sequence: TGTGCCAGCGGGAGGGGCGACCTTTACGAGCAGTACTTC.